The sequence of this T cell receptor (beta chain) was determined in a study of blood T cell repertoires in COVID-19. The study drew participants aged 18 to 89 years from 20 to 30 US areas. The table came from immunoSEQ multiplex PCR; TCRdb's copy has only in-frame clones and leaves some out. This table has 210,000 or so clones, 80% appearing once. CDR1 LGHNT and CDR2 FRNRAP come from the germline V gene. Trimming took off 2 bases at V and 2 bases at J, with 13 bases between the two ends. The CDR3 sequence is 15 residues long. The rearrangement joins TRBV12-5 to TRBJ2-7; D remains ambiguous. This TCR came from a man aged 25-45 years with acute COVID-19. The sample was PBMCs or T cells enriched from blood (not recorded which). DNA for the CDR3: TGTGCTAGTGGTTTGCCGAACGAGGCACCCTACGAGCAGTACTTC. This codes for CASGLPNEAPYEQYF.